This is a list of T cell receptor beta chains from one sample in a study of CD8 T cells in ankylosing spondylitis. Each CDR3 protein gets one entry after TCRdb re-called the 5' RACE reads with MiXCR. The table lists roughly 86,000 distinct CDR3 sequences, 8.8% of them singletons. The sequencing input was blood, either unsorted or a sorted T cell fraction (not recorded which). Source of these receptors: a male donor with ankylosing spondylitis or in good health (not recorded which). Each CDR3 is given with its conserved first and last residue. D genes are given only for firm matches. Clone size is given for some rows only: seen once, a few or many times, or a class if the clone is expanded.

J | size | D | V | DNA | CDR3
TRBJ2-5 | few | NA | TRBV7-9 | TGTGCCAGCAGCTTAGCGGTGTCCAGCGGAAAAGAGACCCAGTACTTC | CASSLAVSSGKETQYF
TRBJ2-3 | many | NA | TRBV24-1 | TGTGCCACCAGTGATTCCCGACAGCGCTCAGATACGCAGTATTTT | CATSDSRQRSDTQYF
TRBJ2-1 | many | TRBD1 | TRBV29-1 | TGCAGCGTTGTTCCAGGGGGACCCTCGAGCGAGCAGTTCTTC | CSVVPGGPSSEQFF
TRBJ2-5 | many | TRBD2 | TRBV15 | TGTGCCACCAGCAGAGATCGGGGGACTAGCCAAACCCAGTACTTC | CATSRDRGTSQTQYF
TRBJ1-5 | many | NA | TRBV6-1 | TGTGCCAGCAGTGAAGTCGGTCAGCCCCAGCATTTT | CASSEVGQPQHF
TRBJ2-7 | many | TRBD1 | TRBV30 | TGTGCCTGGAGTCCGTCAGGGGGGCAGTACTTC | CAWSPSGGQYF
TRBJ2-1 | many | NA | TRBV7-7 | TGTGCCAGCAGCTTATGGGGGGCTGGGGACAATGAGCAGTTCTTC | CASSLWGAGDNEQFF
TRBJ2-7 | many | NA | TRBV11-2 | TGTGCCAGCAGCTTAGAAAACTGGCAGTACTTC | CASSLENWQYF
TRBJ2-7 | many | NA | TRBV3-1 | TGTGCCAGCAGCGCATTCTCCGACCTTAACCCGGGGGAGCAGTACTTC | CASSAFSDLNPGEQYF
TRBJ1-6 | many | NA | TRBV25-1 | TGTGCCAGCAGTGAAAACCCTACGTTCTCACCCCTCCACTTT | CASSENPTFSPLHF
TRBJ1-1 | many | TRBD1 | TRBV6-1 | TGTGCCAGCACAGAGACAGGGCAGACTGAAGCTTTCTTT | CASTETGQTEAFF
TRBJ2-7 | many | NA | TRBV12-3/TRBV12-4 | TGTGCCAGCAGTTCCCACAGTTCCTACGAGCAGTACTTC | CASSSHSSYEQYF
TRBJ2-2 | many | NA | TRBV7-8 | TGTGCCAGCAGCTCATACGGGGGGCCCAACACCGGGGAGCTGTTTTTT | CASSSYGGPNTGELFF
TRBJ2-7 | many | NA | TRBV20-1 | TGCAGTGCTAGAGATCAGGGTGGAGGGGCCTACGAGCAGTACTTC | CSARDQGGGAYEQYF
TRBJ2-7 | many | NA | TRBV5-1 | TGCGCCAGCAGCGGTGAGGGGTTGAACGAGCAGTACTTC | CASSGEGLNEQYF
TRBJ1-1 | many | NA | TRBV2 | TGTGCCAGCAGAGTTGGACAGAACACTGAAGCTTTCTTT | CASRVGQNTEAFF
TRBJ2-1 | few | TRBD1 | TRBV27 | TGTGCCAGCAGTTTGAGGGACAGGGGGCGAAATGAGCAGTTCTTC | CASSLRDRGRNEQFF
TRBJ2-7 | many | TRBD1 | TRBV29-1 | TGCAGCGTGACCCCGGGACAGACGTACGAGCAGTACTTC | CSVTPGQTYEQYF
TRBJ2-1 | many | NA | TRBV20-1 | TGCAGTGCTAGTAACAGGAAATCCTCCTACAATGAGCAGTTCTTC | CSASNRKSSYNEQFF
TRBJ1-1 | many | NA | TRBV20-1 | TGCAGTGCTGAAGACAGGTGGGCTGAAGCTTTCTTT | CSAEDRWAEAFF
TRBJ2-3 | many | TRBD2 | TRBV7-2 | TGTGCCAGCAGCTCGGGACTAGCGGGGGGTCCCACAGATACGCAGTATTTT | CASSSGLAGGPTDTQYF
TRBJ2-3 | many | NA | TRBV5-1 | TGCGCCAGCAGCTTGATGGGGAGCACAGATACGCAGTATTTT | CASSLMGSTDTQYF
TRBJ1-5 | many | NA | TRBV20-1 | TGCAGTGCTCCTAGCTTCCGGCCTCGGGGGTTCAATCAGCCCCAGCATTTT | CSAPSFRPRGFNQPQHF
TRBJ1-2 | many | NA | TRBV29-1 | TGCAGCGTACCACAGGGTTATGGCTACACCTTC | CSVPQGYGYTF
TRBJ2-1 | many | TRBD1 | TRBV25-1 | TGTGCCAGCACACCGGGACAGATACTACAAAATGAGCAGTTCTTC | CASTPGQILQNEQFF
TRBJ2-5 | NA | NA | TRBV19 | TGTGCCAGTAGCATCAGTGGAGGGGAAGAGACCCAGTACTTC | CASSISGGEETQYF
TRBJ2-7 | many | TRBD1 | TRBV7-6 | TGTGCCAGCAGCACAGGGGCCAACGAGCAGTACTTC | CASSTGANEQYF
TRBJ2-7 | many | TRBD2 | TRBV28 | TGTGCCAGCAGTCCCCAGGGTAGCGGGGCCTCCTACGAGCAGTACTTC | CASSPQGSGASYEQYF
TRBJ2-2 | many | TRBD1 | TRBV9 | TGTGCCAGCAGCGCCTCACAGGGGTACACCGGGGAGCTGTTTTTT | CASSASQGYTGELFF